One sample yielded the 15 T cell receptor beta chains listed below, sequenced in a study of control samples from healthy donors and cancer patients. Sequencing used immunoSEQ multiplex PCR; TCRdb keeps in-frame clones, though not all of them. The data show about 410,000 clones, approximately 92% seen once. The specimen sequenced was PBMCs. These receptors all come from a man aged 40-55 years with head and neck cancer.

V and J are TRBV5-1 and TRBJ2-5, with a weak D call TRBD2 (6 bases). The CDR3 consists of 14 residues. V was trimmed by 0 bases and J by 7 bases, leaving 13 bases between them. In germline, CDR1 is SGHRS, CDR2 YFSETQ. CDR3 bases: TGCGCCAGCAGCTTGGGGAGGGGAGACGGGACCCAGTACTTC. This codes for CASSLGRGDGTQYF.

Written as DNA, the CDR3 is TGTGCCAGCAGCGTAGAAGACGGGGCGCGGGCGCGCGAGCAGTACTTC. This gives the protein CASSVEDGARAREQYF. The chain employs TRBV9 and TRBJ2-7; D possibly uses TRBD1 or TRBD2 (5 bases each). Germline V gene lookup returns CDR1 SGDLS and CDR2 YYNGEE. The ends were cut back, 0 bases at V and 6 bases at J, with 19 bases in the middle. This CDR3 has 16 amino acids.

The chain has TRBV2 and TRBJ2-2, with D maybe TRBD2 (5 bases). Germline CDR1 is SNHLY and CDR2 is FYNNEI. This CDR3 comprises 15 residues. The V end was cut by 7 bases, the J end by 5 bases, with 17 bases between. The CDR3 sequence: CASTLGSTGTGELFF. The DNA of the CDR3 is TGTGCCAGCACCCTCGGCTCAACGGGGACCGGGGAGCTGTTTTTT. The full variable domain, completed using reference TRBV2 and TRBJ2-2, is EPEVTQTPSHQVTQMGQEVILRCVPISNHLYFYWYRQILGQKVEFLVSFYNNEISEKSEIFDDQFSVERPDGSNFTLKIRSTKLEDSAMYFCASTLGSTGTGELFFGEGSRLTVL.

The J gene is TRBJ1-5, the V gene TRBV6-6, with D uncertain. This CDR3 spans 13 amino acids. CDR1 is MNHNY and CDR2 is SVGAGI in the germline V gene (reference sequence). Trimming cost V 2 bases and J 11 bases, with 13 bases left between them. The CDR3 region is CASSYRGNEAQHF. The CDR3 DNA follows: TGTGCCAGCAGTTACAGAGGGAACGAGGCCCAGCATTTT.

The chain combines TRBV2 with TRBJ1-6; D uncertain. Germline V gene data show CDR1 as SNHLY and CDR2 as FYNNEI. The CDR3 is made up of 15 amino acids. V was cut by 0 bases and J by 11 bases, with 14 bases left in between. The CDR3 DNA follows: TGTGCCAGCAGTGAAGCGCTCGGAGGGTTGCCACCCCTCCACTTT. Translated: CASSEALGGLPPLHF. The variable domain in full, completed from reference TRBV2 and TRBJ1-6, reads EPEVTQTPSHQVTQMGQEVILRCVPISNHLYFYWYRQILGQKVEFLVSFYNNEISEKSEIFDDQFSVERPDGSNFTLKIRSTKLEDSAMYFCASSEALGGLPPLHFGNGTRLTVT.

In its sample, this clone was seen once. The chain recombines TRBV2 with TRBJ2-3; 8 bases agree with TRBD2. The germline gives CDR1 SNHLY, CDR2 FYNNEI. The J segment lost 0 bases and the V segment lost 5 bases, leaving 4 bases of the junction unmatched. The CDR3 has 15 amino acids. CDR3 in DNA: TGTGCCAGCAGTCTTAGCGGGGCTAGCACAGATACGCAGTATTTT. Translated: CASSLSGASTDTQYF.

The V and J genes are TRBV27 and TRBJ2-2, with 7 bases matching TRBD2. The germline gives CDR1 MNHEY, CDR2 SMNVEV (reference sequence). V lost 2 bases, J lost 6 bases, and 9 bases stayed unmatched. CDR3 length: 16 amino acids. Written as DNA, the CDR3 is TGTGCCAGCAGTTTAATGGCGGGAGTAAATGCCGGGGAGCTGTTTTTT. It yields the protein CASSLMAGVNAGELFF.

The genes are TRBV15 and TRBJ1-1, with 8 positions matching TRBD1. This CDR3 is 15 amino acids long. With V trimmed by 5 bases and J by 5 bases, 10 bases remained unmatched. Germline V gene sequence: CDR1 LNHNV, CDR2 YYDKDF (reference sequence). The CDR3 region has the DNA TGTGCCACCAGCCCAAGCAGGGGGCTAGTAACTGAAGCTTTCTTT. Translated, it gives CATSPSRGLVTEAFF.

This sequence joins TRBV2 and TRBJ2-4, with 10 bases fitting TRBD1. CDR1 is SNHLY and CDR2 is FYNNEI in the germline V gene. This CDR3 comprises 11 residues. V trimming: 5 bases; J trimming: 12 bases; junction bases outside the gene matches: 1. For the CDR3, the DNA is TGTGCCAGCAGTTGGGACAGGGGTCAGTACTTC. Residues: CASSWDRGQYF.

Regarding this clone: The junction shows a germline mismatch at one end, possibly a read error. The chain is built from TRBV10-2 and TRBJ2-3; no firm D call. The CDR3 is made up of 15 amino acids. CDR1 and CDR2 from the germline V gene are WSHSY and SAAADI. The CDR3 is CASSDTTGRTATQYF. DNA for the CDR3: TGCGCCAGCAGTGACACTACCGGCAGAACAGCTACGCAGTATTTT.

This clone was counted once. The chain joins TRBV19 to TRBJ2-1; 7 bases are shared with TRBD1. There are 15 residues in the CDR3. Trimming removed 6 bases from V and 7 bases from J; junction bases left unmatched: 12. Germline V CDR1 and CDR2: LNHDA, SQIVND (reference sequence). The CDR3: CASREVGTAQNEQFF. CDR3 in DNA: TGTGCCAGTAGAGAGGTGGGGACAGCGCAGAATGAGCAGTTCTTC. Complete variable domain (other parts from reference TRBV19 and TRBJ2-1): DGGITQSPKYLFRKEGQNVTLSCEQNLNHDAMYWYRQDPGQGLRLIYYSQIVNDFQKGDIAEGYSVSREKKESFPLTVTSAQKNPTAFYLCASREVGTAQNEQFFGPGTRLTVL.

The gene calls are TRBV5-1 and TRBJ2-3, with 9 bases fitting TRBD2. Germline-derived CDR1 and CDR2 are SGHRS and YFSETQ. This CDR3 is 12 amino acids long. The V gene end was trimmed by 7 bases and the J gene end by 4 bases; junction bases not matched to a gene: 1. The CDR3 reads CASGGGADTQYF. CDR3 nucleotide sequence: TGCGCCAGCGGCGGGGGGGCAGATACGCAGTATTTT.

This clone was found a few times. This specimen includes other DNA sequences encoding the same CDR3. This chain uses TRBV5-1 with TRBJ2-7; no clear D. This CDR3 has 11 residues. The germline gives CDR1 SGHRS, CDR2 YFSETQ. With 3 bases removed from V and 0 bases from J, the gap between germline ends came to 1 base. The CDR3 coding sequence is TGCGCCAGCAGCTCCTCCTACGAGCAGTACTTC. Its protein is CASSSSYEQYF.

V usage is TRBV5-5 and J usage is TRBJ2-2, with a weak D call TRBD2 (6 bases). V lost 2 bases, J lost 0 bases, and 11 bases lay in between. The CDR3 has 16 residues. Looked up from germline, CDR1 is SGHKS and CDR2 is YYEKEE (reference sequence). The CDR3 DNA reads as TGTGCCAGCAGCTTTTTCCCGGGAGCGAACACCGGGGAGCTGTTTTTT. The encoded protein is CASSFFPGANTGELFF. The whole variable domain, remainder taken from reference TRBV5-5 and TRBJ2-2, is DAGVTQSPTHLIKTRGQQVTLRCSPISGHKSVSWYQQVLGQGPQFIFQYYEKEERGRGNFPDRFSARQFPNYSSELNVNALLLGDSALYLCASSFFPGANTGELFFGEGSRLTVL.

CDR3 residues: CASTKSAWTNYGYTF. In DNA, the CDR3 is TGTGCCAGCACTAAATCAGCGTGGACTAACTATGGCTACACCTTC. The chain carries TRBV6-5 and TRBJ1-2; D not resolved. Germline V gene data show CDR1 as MNHEY and CDR2 as SVGAGI. The CDR3 is made up of 15 amino acids. Trimming left V 7 bases short and J 0 bases short, with 15 bases between.